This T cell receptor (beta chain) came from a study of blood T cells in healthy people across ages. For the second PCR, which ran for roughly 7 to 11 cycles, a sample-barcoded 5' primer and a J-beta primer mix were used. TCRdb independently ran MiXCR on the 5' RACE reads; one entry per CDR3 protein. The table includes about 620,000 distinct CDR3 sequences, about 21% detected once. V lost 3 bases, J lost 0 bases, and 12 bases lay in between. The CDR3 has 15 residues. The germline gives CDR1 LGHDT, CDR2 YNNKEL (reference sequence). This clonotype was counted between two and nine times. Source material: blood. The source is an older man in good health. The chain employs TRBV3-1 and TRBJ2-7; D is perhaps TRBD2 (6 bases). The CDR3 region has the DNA TGTGCCAGCAGCCACAGGGCGGGACCCTCCTACGAGCAGTACTTC. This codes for CASSHRAGPSYEQYF.